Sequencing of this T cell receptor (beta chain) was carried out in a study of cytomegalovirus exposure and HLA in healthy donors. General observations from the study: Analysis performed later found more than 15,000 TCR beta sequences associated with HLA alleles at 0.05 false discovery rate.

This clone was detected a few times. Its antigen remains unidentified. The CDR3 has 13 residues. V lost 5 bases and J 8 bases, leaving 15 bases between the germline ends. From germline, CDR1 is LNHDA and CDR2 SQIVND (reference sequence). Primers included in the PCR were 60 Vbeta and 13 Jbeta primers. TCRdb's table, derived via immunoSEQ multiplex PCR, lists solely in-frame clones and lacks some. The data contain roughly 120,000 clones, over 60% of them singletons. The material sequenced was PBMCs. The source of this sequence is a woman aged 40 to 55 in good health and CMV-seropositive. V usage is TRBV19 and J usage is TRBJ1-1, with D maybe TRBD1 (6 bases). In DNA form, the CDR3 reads TGTGCCAGTAGTTTCCCTGGACAGTTGGAAGCTTTCTTT. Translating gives CASSFPGQLEAFF.